These 12 T cell receptor beta chains were all obtained from the same sample, sequenced in a study of patients and donors after allogeneic stem cell transplantation. TCRdb redid the calling of the RT-PCR reads with MiXCR, one entry per CDR3 protein. The sample includes tens of thousands of distinct CDR3 sequences, around 49% of them seen just once. The sequencing sample was made of blood, either unsorted or a sorted T cell fraction (not recorded which). The source is a human donor who was either an allogeneic HSCT recipient or a stem cell or donor lymphocyte infusion donor (not recorded which). It is not recorded whose cells these are; they may come from a transplant donor.

The genes are TRBV12-3 or TRBV12-4 and TRBJ1-3, with D tentatively TRBD1 (5 bases). V dropped 1 base and J dropped 2 bases, with 12 bases sitting between them. This CDR3 is 16 amino acids long. The chain's CDR3 is CASSLGLRVPGNTIYF. The CDR3 region has the DNA TGTGCCAGCAGTTTAGGCCTCAGGGTTCCTGGAAACACCATATATTTT.

This clonotype was detected a few times. The chain recombines TRBV12-3 or TRBV12-4 with TRBJ1-1; possibly TRBD1 for D (5 bases). The CDR3 consists of 12 residues. V was clipped by 6 bases and J by 11 bases, with 16 bases between them. In nucleotides, the CDR3 is TGTGCCAGCAGGGAATCCGGGACCCCCGCTTTCTTT. Amino acid sequence: CASRESGTPAFF.

The sample holds a few counts of this clonotype. V and J are TRBV29-1 and TRBJ1-2; D unclear. V lost 0 bases to trimming and J lost 7 bases, with 12 bases between them. CDR1 and CDR2 (germline): SQVTM, ANQGSEA. There are 13 residues in the CDR3. This CDR3 reads CSVEDLRVGGYTF. DNA for the CDR3: TGCAGCGTTGAAGATCTAAGGGTCGGTGGCTACACCTTC.

The chain is built from TRBV5-1 and TRBJ1-5; 10 bases match TRBD1. The germline CDR1 and CDR2 sequences are SGHRS and YFSETQ. The CDR3 consists of 15 residues. V lost 0 bases to trimming and J lost 4 bases; unmatched junction nucleotides: 1. CDR3 nucleotide sequence: TGCGCCAGCAGCTTGGGGACAGGGGGGAATCAGCCCCAGCATTTT. It encodes CASSLGTGGNQPQHF.

In its sample, this clonotype was seen a few times. The chain uses TRBV20-1 and TRBJ1-4, with D unclear. CDR3 length: 13 amino acids. V gave up 4 bases and J gave up 11 bases, with 17 bases separating them. The germline CDR1 and CDR2 sequences are DFQATT and SNEGSKA (reference sequence). CDR3 residues: CSANIGSPGKLFF. In DNA form, the CDR3 reads TGCAGTGCTAACATTGGGAGTCCGGGTAAACTGTTTTTT.

V is TRBV12-3 or TRBV12-4 and J is TRBJ1-2; D gene ambiguous. V was cut by 3 bases and J by 6 bases, with 11 bases left in between. CDR3 length: 13 residues. This CDR3 is CASSFRGGHGYTF. DNA of the CDR3: TGTGCCAGCAGTTTCCGTGGCGGCCATGGCTACACCTTC.

The chain carries TRBV4-1 and TRBJ2-7, with D possibly TRBD2 on 5 matching bases. Trimming removed 0 bases from V and 3 bases from J, with 12 bases in between. The germline gives CDR1 MGHRA, CDR2 YSYEKL. The CDR3 runs to 15 residues. The CDR3 DNA sequence: TGCGCCAGCAGCCAAGACCCGGGGTTAGGCTACGAGCAGTACTTC. Amino acid sequence: CASSQDPGLGYEQYF.

The J gene is TRBJ1-1, the V gene TRBV10-1; D gene ambiguous. From germline, CDR1 is WNHNN and CDR2 SYGVQD (reference sequence). This CDR3 has 13 amino acids. Trimming shortened V by 6 bases and J by 1 base, and 9 bases separated the two germline ends. The DNA of the CDR3 is TGCGCCAGCAGCGGCAGGAGGAACACTGAAGCTTTCTTT. Translation: CASSGRRNTEAFF.

The chain joins TRBV5-1 to TRBJ2-7; TRBD1 matches at 9 bases. CDR1 is SGHRS, CDR2 YFSETQ, per germline. The CDR3 contains 14 residues. V was clipped by 2 bases and J by 2 bases; unmatched bases: 2. The CDR3 bases are TGCGCCAGCAGCTTACAGGGGGCAGCCTACGAGCAGTACTTC. This encodes CASSLQGAAYEQYF.

In DNA form, the CDR3 reads TGTGCCAGCAGTCCTACAGGGGAAGGTATCACTGAAGCTTTCTTT. This translates into CASSPTGEGITEAFF. The V call is TRBV28, the J call TRBJ1-1, with 7 bases identical to TRBD1. The trim removed 5 bases at V and 4 bases at J, leaving 10 bases unmatched. The germline V gene has CDR1 MDHEN and CDR2 SYDVKM. The CDR3 sequence is 15 residues long.

The chain joins TRBV27 to TRBJ1-1; possibly TRBD1 for D (5 bases). Per germline, CDR1 MNHEY and CDR2 SMNVEV (reference sequence). The CDR3 sequence is 18 residues long. Trimming removed 4 bases at V and 3 bases at J, with 24 bases between. The CDR3 bases are TGTGCCAGCAGTTCGTATCACCCGGGCAGGGTTCTACACACTGAAGCTTTCTTT. Protein: CASSSYHPGRVLHTEAFF.

The CDR3 protein is CASSAQGLGNEQFF. CDR3 nucleotide sequence: TGTGCCAGCAGCGCCCAGGGACTAGGGAATGAGCAGTTCTTC. The V call is TRBV7-9, the J call TRBJ2-1; 8 positions match TRBD2. This CDR3 is 14 amino acids long. The germline CDR1 and CDR2 sequences are SEHNR and FQNEAQ (reference sequence). V shed 5 bases, J shed 7 bases, and the junction held 7 bases outside the gene matches.